A selection of T cell receptor beta chains follows, all from one sample in a study of cytomegalovirus exposure and HLA in healthy donors. Assay used: immunoSEQ multiplex PCR; TCRdb lists only in-frame clones, some missing. The table lists hundreds of thousands of clones, 65% to 85% of them singletons. Source material: PBMCs. These receptors came from a man under 40 in good health and CMV-seronegative. Both conserved end residues are part of each CDR3. The order of the fields is D gene, J gene, V gene, clone size, CDR3 DNA, CDR3 protein. The D gene is left open where the match is weak. Size is omitted from some rows. Given values are once, few, many or a class for expanded clones.

D: NA; J: TRBJ1-1; V: TRBV29-1; size: NA; DNA: TGCAGCGTCGTCCCCCGTGGGGGCTCGGGCGCTTTCTTT; CDR3: CSVVPRGGSGAFF
D: TRBD2; J: TRBJ2-1; V: TRBV9; size: NA; DNA: TGTGCCAGCAGCGTAGCGATAGCGGGGCTCAATGAGCAGTTCTTC; CDR3: CASSVAIAGLNEQFF
D: NA; J: TRBJ1-3; V: TRBV28; size: NA; DNA: TGTGCCAGCAGTTTATTAGACTCTGGAAACACCATATATTTT; CDR3: CASSLLDSGNTIYF
D: TRBD2; J: TRBJ2-3; V: TRBV5-1; size: NA; DNA: TGCGCCAGCAGCTTGGGGGGACTAGCAATAGCAGATACGCAGTATTTT; CDR3: CASSLGGLAIADTQYF
D: NA; J: TRBJ2-7; V: TRBV28; size: NA; DNA: TGTGCCAGCAGTTCAGCGTTCTACGAGCAGTACTTC; CDR3: CASSSAFYEQYF
D: TRBD1; J: TRBJ1-2; V: TRBV15; size: NA; DNA: TGTGCCACCAGCACAGGACAGGGAGGCTATGGCTACACCTTC; CDR3: CATSTGQGGYGYTF
D: NA; J: TRBJ1-5; V: TRBV15; size: NA; DNA: TGTGCCACCAAGGGGCAGGGCAATCAGCCCCAGCATTTT; CDR3: CATKGQGNQPQHF
D: TRBD2; J: TRBJ2-1; V: TRBV9; size: NA; DNA: TGTGCCAGCAGCATGGGAGCGGGGTCGAAAGAGCAGTTCTTC; CDR3: CASSMGAGSKEQFF
D: NA; J: TRBJ2-7; V: TRBV28; size: NA; DNA: TGTGCCAGCAGTTTGGCAGGGGGGATCTACGAGCAGTACTTC; CDR3: CASSLAGGIYEQYF
D: NA; J: TRBJ2-7; V: TRBV5-1; size: NA; DNA: TGCGCCAGCAGCTTGGGTGGACTGACCTACGAGCAGTACTTC; CDR3: CASSLGGLTYEQYF
D: TRBD2; J: TRBJ2-7; V: TRBV7-9; size: NA; DNA: TGTGCCAGCAGCTTTCCTAGCGGGGGCCTCTTCTCCTACGAGCAGTACTTC; CDR3: CASSFPSGGLFSYEQYF
D: TRBD1; J: TRBJ2-2; V: TRBV9; size: once; DNA: TGTGCCAGCAGCGTAACAGGGGGCTCCGGGGAGCTGTTTTTT; CDR3: CASSVTGGSGELFF